The clone carrying this T cell receptor (beta chain) was detected only a few times. Its specificity is unknown. The V and J ends lost 2 bases and 6 bases respectively, with 8 bases between them. Germline assignment: CDR1 SGHVS and CDR2 FQNEAQ. CDR3 length: 13 residues. These data originate in a study of beta chain features in type 1 diabetes. Of the isolated RNA, all was reverse transcribed, and so the sequenced material was expressed TCRB transcripts. The method was immunoSEQ multiplex PCR; TCRdb's version includes in-frame clones alone and lacks a portion of them. The sample holds approximately 260,000 clones, approximately 24% seen once. Broader study findings: The study found moderately but significantly shorter TCRB CDR3s in all four CD4+ subsets of Type 1 diabetes patients.

The chain uses TRBV7-8 and TRBJ1-5; no definite D call. The receptor was isolated from a woman in her 30s with type 1 diabetes. The sample comprised naive CD4+ T cells from blood. The CDR3: CASSLLIAQPQHF. The DNA for the CDR3 is TGTGCCAGCAGCTTATTAATAGCTCAGCCCCAGCATTTT.